This T cell receptor beta chain was identified during a study of regulatory T cells in long-lasting Graves disease. Time point here: newly diagnosed GD, antithyroid drugs for less than 3 months. Construction of the TCR library relied on RNA isolated from PBMCs. This CDR3 region has 16 residues. After removal of 3 bases from V and 5 bases from J, the junction contained 9 bases not matched to a gene. The germline gives CDR1 SGDLS, CDR2 YYNGEE. This clonotype was seen at least ten times. To make TCR beta libraries, researchers used iRepertoire HTBI primers and Arm-PCR of CDR3 regions. TCRdb called the multiplex PCR reads again in MiXCR, with one record for every CDR3 protein. The sample lists more than 300,000 distinct CDR3 sequences, around 16% seen once, with 20% in the top ten. A further study also used this sample, focusing on T cells in Graves' hyperthyroidism and ophthalmopathy.

The chain couples TRBV9 to TRBJ2-5; 11 bases are shared with TRBD2. The receptor's source is a young woman with Graves disease. Here the sequenced sample was peripheral blood mononuclear cells (PBMCs), taken at new diagnosis, from a patient treated with antithyroid drugs. CDR3 in DNA: TGTGCCAGCAGCGCCAGTATAGCGGGGGGGCAGGAGACCCAGTACTTC. Protein sequence: CASSASIAGGQETQYF. Supplemented by reference TRBV9 and TRBJ2-5, the full variable domain reads DSGVTQTPKHLITATGQRVTLRCSPRSGDLSVYWYQQSLDQGLQFLIQYYNGEERAKGNILERFSAQQFPDLHSELNLSSLELGDSALYFCASSASIAGGQETQYFGPGTRLLVL.